Given below is one T cell receptor beta chain in context. Its specificity is not known. Generated by immunoSEQ multiplex PCR, the TCRdb table keeps only in-frame clones and is missing some. The profile shows thousands of clones, 67% of them singletons. CDR1 and CDR2 (germline): SGHRS, YFSETQ. CDR3 length equals 16 residues. The trim removed 0 bases at V and 1 base at J, leaving 3 bases unmatched. The normal lung sample lay at least 3 cm, and maximally far, from the tumour. The entry originates in a study of immune cell composition in non-small cell lung cancer. Study-level points and caveats: 60% to 80% of squamous and about 30% of adenocarcinoma cases had tumour-associated clones >0.5%.

The rearrangement uses TRBV5-1 and TRBJ2-5; TRBD2 matches 10 bases. The receptor's source is a human donor with non-small cell lung cancer. The sequenced sample consisted of non-adjacent lung tissue. The CDR3: CASSLAAGGPQETQYF. CDR3 coding DNA: TGCGCCAGCAGCTTGGCAGCGGGAGGGCCCCAAGAGACCCAGTACTTC.